These T cell receptor beta chains were read from a single sample in a study of CD8 T cells in ankylosing spondylitis. TCRdb re-analysed the 5' RACE reads in MiXCR, keeping a single row per CDR3 protein. This table has 200,000 to 250,000 distinct CDR3 sequences, around 25% appearing once. The specimen was blood, either unsorted or a sorted T cell fraction (not recorded which). These receptors came from a male donor with ankylosing spondylitis or in good health (not recorded which). CDR3s include the opening cysteine and the closing phenylalanine or tryptophan. Fields, in order: J gene, V gene, clone size, D gene, CDR3 DNA, CDR3 protein. A D gene is named only where the DNA matches it firmly. Part of the rows lack a size; the others show once, few, many or a class for expanded clones.

j_gene: TRBJ2-1
v_gene: TRBV7-3
abundance: NA
d_gene: NA
CDR3nt: TGTGCCAGCAGTCAGGGTCTAAGCTCCTACAATGAGCAGTTCTTC
CDR3aa: CASSQGLSSYNEQFF

j_gene: TRBJ2-1
v_gene: TRBV4-3
abundance: NA
d_gene: TRBD2
CDR3nt: TGCGCCAGCAGCCAACAAGTACTAGCGGGAGTTGTCGGTGAGCAGTTCTTC
CDR3aa: CASSQQVLAGVVGEQFF

j_gene: TRBJ2-1
v_gene: TRBV12-3/TRBV12-4
abundance: NA
d_gene: TRBD2
CDR3nt: TGTGCCAGCCTACTAGCGGGAGGATACAATGAGCAGTTCTTC
CDR3aa: CASLLAGGYNEQFF

j_gene: TRBJ2-7
v_gene: TRBV7-9
abundance: NA
d_gene: TRBD1
CDR3nt: TGTGCCAGCAGCAAAGAGAGGACAGGGAGCTCCTACGAGCAGTACTTC
CDR3aa: CASSKERTGSSYEQYF

j_gene: TRBJ2-1
v_gene: TRBV20-1
abundance: NA
d_gene: NA
CDR3nt: TGCAGTGCTAGACCTACCGCGGGGGAGCAGTTCTTC
CDR3aa: CSARPTAGEQFF

j_gene: TRBJ2-7
v_gene: TRBV7-4
abundance: NA
d_gene: NA
CDR3nt: TGTGCCAGCAGCTTAGGAGACATAGGGGGCTACGAGCAGTACTTC
CDR3aa: CASSLGDIGGYEQYF

j_gene: TRBJ2-2
v_gene: TRBV7-2
abundance: many
d_gene: NA
CDR3nt: TGTGCCAGCAGCTTACTTCAGGGGAGGAACACCGGGGAGCTGTTTTTT
CDR3aa: CASSLLQGRNTGELFF

j_gene: TRBJ2-7
v_gene: TRBV21-1
abundance: many
d_gene: NA
CDR3nt: TGTGCCAGCAGCAAACCTAAGGGCGCGATGAACGAGCAGTACTTC
CDR3aa: CASSKPKGAMNEQYF

j_gene: TRBJ2-5
v_gene: TRBV5-1
abundance: NA
d_gene: NA
CDR3nt: TGCGCCAGCAGCTTGGCCGGCAGGCAACAAGAGACCCAGTACTTC
CDR3aa: CASSLAGRQQETQYF

j_gene: TRBJ2-5
v_gene: TRBV29-1
abundance: NA
d_gene: NA
CDR3nt: TGCAGCGGGCACCAGGGGCAAGAGACCCAGTACTTC
CDR3aa: CSGHQGQETQYF

j_gene: TRBJ2-5
v_gene: TRBV20-1
abundance: once
d_gene: NA
CDR3nt: TGCAGTGCTAGAGTGCCCCCAGAGACCCAGTACTTC
CDR3aa: CSARVPPETQYF

j_gene: TRBJ2-3
v_gene: TRBV12-3/TRBV12-4
abundance: once
d_gene: NA
CDR3nt: TGTGCCAGCAGCCAACGGGCTCTTGGCACAGATACGCAGTATTTT
CDR3aa: CASSQRALGTDTQYF

j_gene: TRBJ1-1
v_gene: TRBV29-1
abundance: many
d_gene: TRBD1
CDR3nt: TGCAGCGTTGAACAGGGGGCGCACACTGAAGCTTTCTTT
CDR3aa: CSVEQGAHTEAFF

j_gene: TRBJ1-5
v_gene: TRBV29-1
abundance: NA
d_gene: NA
CDR3nt: TGCAGCGTTGTCGGAGATAGCAATCAGCCCCAGCATTTT
CDR3aa: CSVVGDSNQPQHF

j_gene: TRBJ1-5
v_gene: TRBV15
abundance: NA
d_gene: NA
CDR3nt: TGTGCCACCAGCAACGGGGAACAGCCAAATCAGCCCCAGCATTTT
CDR3aa: CATSNGEQPNQPQHF

j_gene: TRBJ2-3
v_gene: TRBV28
abundance: few
d_gene: NA
CDR3nt: TGTGCCAGCAGTTTCGGCAGGGGCCACGGCACAGATACGCAGTATTTT
CDR3aa: CASSFGRGHGTDTQYF

j_gene: TRBJ1-1
v_gene: TRBV2
abundance: many
d_gene: NA
CDR3nt: TGTGCCAGCAGTGAAGCGCGGAGGGTGTACACTGAAGCTTTCTTT
CDR3aa: CASSEARRVYTEAFF

j_gene: TRBJ2-1
v_gene: TRBV7-9
abundance: few
d_gene: NA
CDR3nt: TGTGCCAGCAGTGGGAAAAGCTCTCTAAGCTCCTACAATGAGCAGTTCTTC
CDR3aa: CASSGKSSLSSYNEQFF

j_gene: TRBJ2-1
v_gene: TRBV4-2
abundance: many
d_gene: TRBD2
CDR3nt: TGTGCCAGCAGCCCGGGACTAGCGGGAGACGAGCAGTTCTTC
CDR3aa: CASSPGLAGDEQFF

j_gene: TRBJ1-2
v_gene: TRBV15
abundance: many
d_gene: TRBD1
CDR3nt: TGTGCCACCAGCAGAGGTTACCCTCAGGGGGAAGCTAACTATGGCTACACCTTC
CDR3aa: CATSRGYPQGEANYGYTF

j_gene: TRBJ2-1
v_gene: TRBV5-5
abundance: NA
d_gene: NA
CDR3nt: TGTGCCAGCAGCTTGGCCACAGACGACTACAATGAGCAGTTCTTC
CDR3aa: CASSLATDDYNEQFF

j_gene: TRBJ2-7
v_gene: TRBV20-1
abundance: many
d_gene: TRBD2
CDR3nt: TGCAGTGCTAGAGATAGTGGCGGGAGTTTCTACGAGCAGTACTTC
CDR3aa: CSARDSGGSFYEQYF

j_gene: TRBJ1-5
v_gene: TRBV12-3/TRBV12-4
abundance: many
d_gene: NA
CDR3nt: TGTGCCAGCAGGGCCTTGAATAGCAATCAGCCCCAGCATTTT
CDR3aa: CASRALNSNQPQHF

j_gene: TRBJ2-1
v_gene: TRBV6-1
abundance: many
d_gene: NA
CDR3nt: TGTGCCAGCAGGGTAGTTTATGAGCAGTTCTTC
CDR3aa: CASRVVYEQFF

j_gene: TRBJ2-7
v_gene: TRBV7-2
abundance: NA
d_gene: TRBD2
CDR3nt: TGTGCCAGCAGCGGGAGGGGTCACGAGCAGTACTTC
CDR3aa: CASSGRGHEQYF

j_gene: TRBJ2-7
v_gene: TRBV12-3/TRBV12-4
abundance: many
d_gene: NA
CDR3nt: TGTGCCAGCAGTTTAAGGGACTACGAGCAGTACTTC
CDR3aa: CASSLRDYEQYF

j_gene: TRBJ2-7
v_gene: TRBV20-1
abundance: many
d_gene: NA
CDR3nt: TGCAGTGCTCACCATTCCTCCTACGAGCAGTACTTC
CDR3aa: CSAHHSSYEQYF

j_gene: TRBJ1-1
v_gene: TRBV7-3
abundance: many
d_gene: TRBD1
CDR3nt: TGTGCCAGCAGCTTTCAGGGGGGAAACACTGAAGCTTTCTTT
CDR3aa: CASSFQGGNTEAFF

j_gene: TRBJ2-7
v_gene: TRBV20-1
abundance: NA
d_gene: NA
CDR3nt: TGCAGTGCTAGACTCCAATCCGAGCAGTACTTC
CDR3aa: CSARLQSEQYF

j_gene: TRBJ2-7
v_gene: TRBV21-1
abundance: NA
d_gene: NA
CDR3nt: TGTGCCAGCAGCAAAGTACCAGCCCCTACTGACTACGAGCAGTACTTC
CDR3aa: CASSKVPAPTDYEQYF

j_gene: TRBJ2-7
v_gene: TRBV3-1
abundance: many
d_gene: TRBD2
CDR3nt: TGTGCCAGCAGACAGCGGGAGGCCTACGAGCAGTACTTC
CDR3aa: CASRQREAYEQYF

j_gene: TRBJ1-2
v_gene: TRBV6-5
abundance: NA
d_gene: TRBD1
CDR3nt: TGTGCCAGCAGTTACTCGACAGGGCGAGGCTACACCTTC
CDR3aa: CASSYSTGRGYTF

j_gene: TRBJ2-3
v_gene: TRBV12-3/TRBV12-4
abundance: many
d_gene: TRBD2
CDR3nt: TGTGCCAGCAGGGACCGGGAGGCCCCGACAGATACGCAGTATTTT
CDR3aa: CASRDREAPTDTQYF

j_gene: TRBJ2-7
v_gene: TRBV20-1
abundance: NA
d_gene: NA
CDR3nt: TGCAGTGCAATATCTAGCACCAAAGGGACCTACGAGCAGTACTTC
CDR3aa: CSAISSTKGTYEQYF

j_gene: TRBJ1-2
v_gene: TRBV20-1
abundance: few
d_gene: TRBD1
CDR3nt: TGCAGTGCTAGACCAGGGGGCATAATCTATGGCTACACCTTC
CDR3aa: CSARPGGIIYGYTF

j_gene: TRBJ2-1
v_gene: TRBV7-2
abundance: few
d_gene: TRBD2
CDR3nt: TGTGCCAGCAGCCGCCGGACTAGCTCAGGCAATGAGCAGTTCTTC
CDR3aa: CASSRRTSSGNEQFF